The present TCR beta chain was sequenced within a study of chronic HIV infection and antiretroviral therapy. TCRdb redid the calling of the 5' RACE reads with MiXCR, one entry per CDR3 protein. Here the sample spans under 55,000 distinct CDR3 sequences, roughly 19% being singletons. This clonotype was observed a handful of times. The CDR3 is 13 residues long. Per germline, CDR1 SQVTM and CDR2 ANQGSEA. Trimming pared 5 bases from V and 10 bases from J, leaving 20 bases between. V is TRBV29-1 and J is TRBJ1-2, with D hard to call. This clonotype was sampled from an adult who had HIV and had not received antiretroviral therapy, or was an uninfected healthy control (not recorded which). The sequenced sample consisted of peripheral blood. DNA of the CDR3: TGCAGCGTTAAGGAGGATACCTATGATGACTACACCTTC. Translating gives CSVKEDTYDDYTF.